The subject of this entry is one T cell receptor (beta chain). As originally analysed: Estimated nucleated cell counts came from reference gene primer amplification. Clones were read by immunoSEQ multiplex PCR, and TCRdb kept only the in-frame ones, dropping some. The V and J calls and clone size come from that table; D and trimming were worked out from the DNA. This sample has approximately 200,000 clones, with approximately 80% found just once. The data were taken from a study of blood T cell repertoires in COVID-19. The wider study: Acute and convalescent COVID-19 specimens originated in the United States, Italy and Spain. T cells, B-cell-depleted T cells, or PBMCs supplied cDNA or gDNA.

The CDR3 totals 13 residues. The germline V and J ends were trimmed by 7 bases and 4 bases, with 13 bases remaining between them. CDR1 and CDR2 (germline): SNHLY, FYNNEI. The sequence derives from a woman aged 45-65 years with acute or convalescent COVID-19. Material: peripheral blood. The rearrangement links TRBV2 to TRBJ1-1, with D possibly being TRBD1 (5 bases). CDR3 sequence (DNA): TGTGCCAGCAACGTGGGGGGAGGCACTGAAGCTTTCTTT. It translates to CASNVGGGTEAFF. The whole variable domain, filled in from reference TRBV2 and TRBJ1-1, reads EPEVTQTPSHQVTQMGQEVILRCVPISNHLYFYWYRQILGQKVEFLVSFYNNEISEKSEIFDDQFSVERPDGSNFTLKIRSTKLEDSAMYFCASNVGGGTEAFFGQGTRLTVV.